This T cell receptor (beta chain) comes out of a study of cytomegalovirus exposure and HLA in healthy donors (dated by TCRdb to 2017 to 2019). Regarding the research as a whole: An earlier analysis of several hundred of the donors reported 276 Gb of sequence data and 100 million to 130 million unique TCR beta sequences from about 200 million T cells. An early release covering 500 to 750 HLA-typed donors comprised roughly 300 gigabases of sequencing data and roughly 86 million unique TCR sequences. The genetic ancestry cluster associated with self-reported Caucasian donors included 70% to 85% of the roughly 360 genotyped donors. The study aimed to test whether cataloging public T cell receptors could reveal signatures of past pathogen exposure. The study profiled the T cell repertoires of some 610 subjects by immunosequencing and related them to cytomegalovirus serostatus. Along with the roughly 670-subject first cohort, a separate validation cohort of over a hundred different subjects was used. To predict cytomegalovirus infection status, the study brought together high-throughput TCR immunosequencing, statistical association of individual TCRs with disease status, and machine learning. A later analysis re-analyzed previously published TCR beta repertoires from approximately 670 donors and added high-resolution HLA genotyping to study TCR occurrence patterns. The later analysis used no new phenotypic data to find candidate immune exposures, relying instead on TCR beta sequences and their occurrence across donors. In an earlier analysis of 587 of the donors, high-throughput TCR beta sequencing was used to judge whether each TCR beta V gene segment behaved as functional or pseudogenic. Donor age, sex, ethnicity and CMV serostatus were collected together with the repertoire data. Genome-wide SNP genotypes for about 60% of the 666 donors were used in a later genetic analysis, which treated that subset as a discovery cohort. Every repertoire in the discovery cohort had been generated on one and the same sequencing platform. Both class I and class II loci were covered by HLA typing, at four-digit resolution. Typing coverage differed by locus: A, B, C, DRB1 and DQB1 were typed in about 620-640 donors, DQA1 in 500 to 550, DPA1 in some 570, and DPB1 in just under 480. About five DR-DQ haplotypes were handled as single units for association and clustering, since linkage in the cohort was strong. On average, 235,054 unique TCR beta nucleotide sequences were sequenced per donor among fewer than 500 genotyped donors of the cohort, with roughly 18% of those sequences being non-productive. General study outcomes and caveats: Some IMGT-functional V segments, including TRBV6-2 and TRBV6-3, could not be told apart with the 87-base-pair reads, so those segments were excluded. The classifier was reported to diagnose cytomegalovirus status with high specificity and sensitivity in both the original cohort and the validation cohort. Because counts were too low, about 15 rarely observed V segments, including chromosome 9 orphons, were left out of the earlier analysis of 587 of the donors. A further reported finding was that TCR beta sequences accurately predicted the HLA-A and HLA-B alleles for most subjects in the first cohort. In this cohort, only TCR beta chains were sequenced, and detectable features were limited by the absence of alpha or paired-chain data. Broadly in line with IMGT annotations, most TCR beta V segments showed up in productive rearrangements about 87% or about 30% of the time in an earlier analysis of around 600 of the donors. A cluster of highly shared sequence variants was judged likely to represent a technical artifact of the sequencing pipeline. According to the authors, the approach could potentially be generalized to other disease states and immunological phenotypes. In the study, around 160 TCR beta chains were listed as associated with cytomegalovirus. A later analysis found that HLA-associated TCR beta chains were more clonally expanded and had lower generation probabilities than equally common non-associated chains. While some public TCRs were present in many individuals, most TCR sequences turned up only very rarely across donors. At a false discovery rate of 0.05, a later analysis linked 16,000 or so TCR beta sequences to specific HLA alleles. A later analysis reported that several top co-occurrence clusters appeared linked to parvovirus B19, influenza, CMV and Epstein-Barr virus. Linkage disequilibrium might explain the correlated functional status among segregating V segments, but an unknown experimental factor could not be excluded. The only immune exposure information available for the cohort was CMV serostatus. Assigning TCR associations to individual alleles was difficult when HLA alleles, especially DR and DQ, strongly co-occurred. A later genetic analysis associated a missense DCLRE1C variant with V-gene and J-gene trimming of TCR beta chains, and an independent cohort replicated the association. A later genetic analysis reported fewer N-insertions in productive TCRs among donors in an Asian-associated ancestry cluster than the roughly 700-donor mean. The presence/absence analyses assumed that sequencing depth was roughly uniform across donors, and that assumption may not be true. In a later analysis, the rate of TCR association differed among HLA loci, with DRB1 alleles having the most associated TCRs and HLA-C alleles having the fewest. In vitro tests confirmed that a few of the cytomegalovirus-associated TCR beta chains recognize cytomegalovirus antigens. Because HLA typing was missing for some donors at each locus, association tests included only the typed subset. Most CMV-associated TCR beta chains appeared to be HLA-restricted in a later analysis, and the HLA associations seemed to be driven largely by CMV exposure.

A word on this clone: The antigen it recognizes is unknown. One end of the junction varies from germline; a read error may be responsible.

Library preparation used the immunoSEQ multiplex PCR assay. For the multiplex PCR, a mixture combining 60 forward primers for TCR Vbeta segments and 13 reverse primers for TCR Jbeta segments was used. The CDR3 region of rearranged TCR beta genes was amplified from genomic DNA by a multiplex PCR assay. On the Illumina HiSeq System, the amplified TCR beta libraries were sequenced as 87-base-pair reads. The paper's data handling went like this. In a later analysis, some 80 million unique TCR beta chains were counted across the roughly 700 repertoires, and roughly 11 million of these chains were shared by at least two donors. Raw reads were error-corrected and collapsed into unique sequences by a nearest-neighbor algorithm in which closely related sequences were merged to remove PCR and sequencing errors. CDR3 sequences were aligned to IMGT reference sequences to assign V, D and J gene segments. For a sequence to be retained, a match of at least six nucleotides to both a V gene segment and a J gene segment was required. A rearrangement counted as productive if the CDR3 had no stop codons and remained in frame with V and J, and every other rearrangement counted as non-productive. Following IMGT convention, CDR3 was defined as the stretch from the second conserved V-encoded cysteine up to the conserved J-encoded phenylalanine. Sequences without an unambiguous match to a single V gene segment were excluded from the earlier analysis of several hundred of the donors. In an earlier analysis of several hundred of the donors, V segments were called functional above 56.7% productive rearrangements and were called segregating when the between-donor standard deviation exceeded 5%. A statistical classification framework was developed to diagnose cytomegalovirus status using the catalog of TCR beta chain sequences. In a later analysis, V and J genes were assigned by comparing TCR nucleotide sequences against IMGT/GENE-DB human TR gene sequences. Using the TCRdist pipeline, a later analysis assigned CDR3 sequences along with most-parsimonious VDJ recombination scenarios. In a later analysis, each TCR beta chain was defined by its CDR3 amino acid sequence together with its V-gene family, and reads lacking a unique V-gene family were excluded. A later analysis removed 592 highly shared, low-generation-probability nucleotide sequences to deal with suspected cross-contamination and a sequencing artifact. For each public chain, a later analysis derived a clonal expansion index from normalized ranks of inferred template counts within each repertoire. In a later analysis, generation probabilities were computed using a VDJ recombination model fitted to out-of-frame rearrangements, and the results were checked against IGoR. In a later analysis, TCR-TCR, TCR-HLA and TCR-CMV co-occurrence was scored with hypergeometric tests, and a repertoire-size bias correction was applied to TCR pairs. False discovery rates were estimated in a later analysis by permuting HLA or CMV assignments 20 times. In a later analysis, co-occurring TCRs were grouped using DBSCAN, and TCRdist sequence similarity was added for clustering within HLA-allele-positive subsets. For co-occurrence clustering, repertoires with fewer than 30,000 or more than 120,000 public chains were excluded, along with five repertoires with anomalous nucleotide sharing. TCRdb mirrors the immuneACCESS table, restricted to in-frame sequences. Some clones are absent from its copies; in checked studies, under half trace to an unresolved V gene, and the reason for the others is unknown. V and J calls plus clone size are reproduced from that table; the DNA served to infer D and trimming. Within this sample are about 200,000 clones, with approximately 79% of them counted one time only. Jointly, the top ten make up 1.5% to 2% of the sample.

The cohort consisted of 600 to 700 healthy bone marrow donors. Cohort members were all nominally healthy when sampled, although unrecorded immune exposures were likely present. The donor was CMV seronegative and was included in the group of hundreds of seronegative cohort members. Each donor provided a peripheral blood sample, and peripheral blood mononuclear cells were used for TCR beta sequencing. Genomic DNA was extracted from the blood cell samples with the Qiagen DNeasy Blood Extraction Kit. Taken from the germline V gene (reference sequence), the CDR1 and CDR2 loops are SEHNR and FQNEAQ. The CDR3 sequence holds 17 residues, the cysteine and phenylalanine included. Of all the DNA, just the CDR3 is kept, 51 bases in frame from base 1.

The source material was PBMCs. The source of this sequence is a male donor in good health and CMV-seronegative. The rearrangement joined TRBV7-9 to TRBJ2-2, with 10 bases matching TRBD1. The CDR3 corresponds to CSSSPLSGTGVFGELFF. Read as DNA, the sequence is TGTTCCAGCAGCCCCCTCTCCGGGACAGGGGTTTTCGGGGAGCTGTTTTTT.